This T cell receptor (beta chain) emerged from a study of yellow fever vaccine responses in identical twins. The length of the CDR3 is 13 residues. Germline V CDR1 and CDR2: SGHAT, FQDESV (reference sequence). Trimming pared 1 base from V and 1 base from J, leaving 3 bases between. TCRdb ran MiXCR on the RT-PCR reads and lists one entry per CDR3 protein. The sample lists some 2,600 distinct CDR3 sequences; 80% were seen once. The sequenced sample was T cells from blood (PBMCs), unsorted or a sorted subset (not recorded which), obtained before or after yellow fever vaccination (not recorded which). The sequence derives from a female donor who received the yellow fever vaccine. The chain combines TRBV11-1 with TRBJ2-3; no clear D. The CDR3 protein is CASSLDGTDTQYF. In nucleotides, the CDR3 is TGTGCCAGCAGCTTAGATGGCACAGATACGCAGTATTTT. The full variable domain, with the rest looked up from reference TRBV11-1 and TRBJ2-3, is EAEVAQSPRYKITEKSQAVAFWCDPISGHATLYWYRQILGQGPELLVQFQDESVVDDSQLPKDRFSAERLKGVDSTLKIQPAELGDSAMYLCASSLDGTDTQYFGPGTRLTVL.